The clone carrying this TCR beta chain was observed once. The data were taken from a study of cytomegalovirus exposure and HLA in healthy donors. PCR employed 60 Vbeta and 13 Jbeta primers. The table came from immunoSEQ multiplex PCR; TCRdb's copy has only in-frame clones and leaves some out. The table has 130,000 or so clones, around 80% seen once. V was pared by 6 bases and J by 4 bases, with 13 bases between. Germline V gives CDR1 SEHNR, CDR2 FQNEAQ (reference sequence). This CDR3 is built from 13 residues. Sequences were obtained from PBMCs. The receptor was derived from a man under 40 in good health and CMV-seronegative. The chain is built from TRBV7-9 and TRBJ2-7; tentative D call: TRBD2 (6 bases). The CDR3 nucleotides are TGTGCCAGCAGTAGCGGCCCCCGGTACGAGCAGTACTTC. It translates to CASSSGPRYEQYF. Combining the CDR3 with reference TRBV7-9 and TRBJ2-7 gives the whole variable domain DTGVSQNPRHKITKRGQNVTFRCDPISEHNRLYWYRQTLGQGPEFLTYFQNEAQLEKSRLLSDRFSAERPKGSFSTLEIQRTEQGDSAMYLCASSSGPRYEQYFGPGTRLTVT.